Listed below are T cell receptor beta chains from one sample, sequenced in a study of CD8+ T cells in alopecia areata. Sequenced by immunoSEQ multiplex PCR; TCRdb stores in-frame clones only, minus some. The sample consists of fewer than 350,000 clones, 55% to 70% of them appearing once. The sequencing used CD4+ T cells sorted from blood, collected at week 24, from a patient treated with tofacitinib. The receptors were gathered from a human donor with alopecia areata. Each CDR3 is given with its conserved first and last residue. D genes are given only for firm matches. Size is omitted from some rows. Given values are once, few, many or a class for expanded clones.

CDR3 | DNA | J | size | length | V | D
CASRLGQGSGELFF | TGTGCCAGCAGGCTTGGGCAGGGCTCCGGGGAGCTGTTTTTT | TRBJ2-2 | . | 14 | TRBV27 | .
CASSQQGYRRSNTEAFF | TGTGCCAGCAGCCAACAGGGATACAGAAGGTCGAACACTGAAGCTTTCTTT | TRBJ1-1 | . | 17 | TRBV4-2 | .
CSVRDGNQPQHF | TGCAGCGTCCGGGACGGCAATCAGCCCCAGCATTTT | TRBJ1-5 | few | 12 | TRBV29-1 | .
CSVRDRVYNEQFF | TGCAGCGTACGGGACAGGGTTTACAATGAGCAGTTCTTC | TRBJ2-1 | . | 13 | TRBV29-1 | TRBD1
CAWRDPGKTHGYTF | TGTGCCTGGAGAGACCCGGGAAAGACGCATGGCTACACCTTC | TRBJ1-2 | . | 14 | TRBV30 | .
CASSPRTANYGYTF | TGTGCCAGCAGCCCGCGGACAGCTAACTATGGCTACACCTTC | TRBJ1-2 | . | 14 | TRBV7-2 | .
CSVELGVSGANVLTF | TGCAGCGTTGAATTGGGGGTCTCTGGGGCCAACGTCCTGACTTTC | TRBJ2-6 | once | 15 | TRBV29-1 | .
CSVAGLFTGELFF | TGCAGCGTTGCGGGACTGTTCACCGGGGAGCTGTTTTTT | TRBJ2-2 | few | 13 | TRBV29-1 | .
CASSLVGGTGNTEAFF | TGCGCCAGCAGCTTGGTGGGCGGGACAGGGAACACTGAAGCTTTCTTT | TRBJ1-1 | . | 16 | TRBV5-1 | TRBD1
CAISDPGGGYGYTF | TGTGCCATCAGTGACCCAGGGGGCGGCTATGGCTACACCTTC | TRBJ1-2 | . | 14 | TRBV10-3 | TRBD1
CSVLLARESSGYTF | TGCAGCGTGCTCCTGGCCCGGGAGTCCTCTGGCTACACCTTC | TRBJ1-2 | . | 14 | TRBV29-1 | .
CAWAHTGGETQYF | TGTGCCTGGGCACACACAGGGGGAGAGACCCAGTACTTC | TRBJ2-5 | . | 13 | TRBV30 | TRBD1
CASSYGRPSGTGELFF | TGTGCCAGCAGTTACGGCAGGCCTTCGGGCACCGGGGAGCTGTTTTTT | TRBJ2-2 | . | 16 | TRBV6-5 | .
CSVEGGDVPDTQYF | TGCAGCGTTGAGGGCGGGGACGTACCAGATACGCAGTATTTT | TRBJ2-3 | . | 14 | TRBV29-1 | .
CASSEPQGGGETQYF | TGTGCCAGCAGTGAACCTCAGGGAGGAGGAGAGACCCAGTACTTC | TRBJ2-5 | . | 15 | TRBV25-1 | .
CASSGGTANTEAFF | TGTGCCAGCAGCGGCGGGACCGCGAACACTGAAGCTTTCTTT | TRBJ1-1 | . | 14 | TRBV5-4 | .
CSVELGINEQFF | TGCAGCGTTGAACTTGGGATCAATGAGCAGTTCTTC | TRBJ2-1 | . | 12 | TRBV29-1 | .
CASTPPPRLGLHYGYTF | TGTGCCAGCACCCCACCCCCTCGCCTGGGGCTGCATTATGGCTACACCTTC | TRBJ1-2 | few | 17 | TRBV7-9 | .
CASSLQGIREKLFF | TGTGCCAGCAGCTTACAGGGTATAAGAGAAAAACTGTTTTTT | TRBJ1-4 | few | 14 | TRBV5-4 | .
CASSPRGLQETQYF | TGTGCCAGCAGTCCCAGGGGCCTCCAAGAGACCCAGTACTTC | TRBJ2-5 | . | 14 | TRBV28 | .
CASSLTGDSGNTIYF | TGTGCCAGCAGTCTCACAGGGGACTCTGGAAACACCATATATTTT | TRBJ1-3 | . | 15 | TRBV2 | TRBD1
CASSVTLNPNYNEQFF | TGTGCCAGCAGCGTCACACTCAACCCTAACTACAATGAGCAGTTCTTC | TRBJ2-1 | . | 16 | TRBV9 | .
CASSPENSGANVLTF | TGTGCCAGCTCACCAGAAAACTCTGGGGCCAACGTCCTGACTTTC | TRBJ2-6 | . | 15 | TRBV18 | .
CASSGYSITEAFF | TGTGCCAGCAGTGGGTACTCAATCACTGAAGCTTTCTTT | TRBJ1-1 | . | 13 | TRBV25-1 | .
CASSLAPVPDTQYF | TGTGCCAGCAGCTTAGCGCCCGTGCCAGATACGCAGTATTTT | TRBJ2-3 | few | 14 | TRBV7-2 | .
CASSQSTLTNTEAFF | TGTGCCAGCTCACAATCGACACTGACGAACACTGAAGCTTTCTTT | TRBJ1-1 | . | 15 | TRBV18 | .
CASSQDGGVIWDSPLHF | TGCGCCAGCAGCCAAGATGGCGGGGTAATATGGGATTCACCCCTCCACTTT | TRBJ1-6 | . | 17 | TRBV4-1 | .
CASKFARGPQETQYF | TGTGCCAGCAAATTCGCCCGGGGGCCCCAAGAGACCCAGTACTTC | TRBJ2-5 | few | 15 | TRBV2 | .
CASSRTGQGMGGANVLTF | TGTGCCAGCAGCCGGACTGGACAGGGGATGGGTGGGGCCAACGTCCTGACTTTC | TRBJ2-6 | . | 18 | TRBV4-2 | TRBD1
CASSITARNTEAFF | TGTGCCAGTAGTATCACGGCTAGGAACACTGAAGCTTTCTTT | TRBJ1-1 | . | 14 | TRBV19 | .
CASSRTPGDSPLHF | TGTGCCAGCAGCCGAACTCCCGGGGACTCACCCCTCCACTTT | TRBJ1-6 | few | 14 | TRBV14 | .
CASSAAGAKNIQYF | TGTGCCAGCAGTGCCGCCGGGGCCAAAAACATTCAGTACTTC | TRBJ2-4 | . | 14 | TRBV6-1 | .
CASSVGLEGGYTF | TGTGCCAGCAGCGTAGGTCTTGAGGGTGGCTACACCTTC | TRBJ1-2 | . | 13 | TRBV9 | .
CASSLTRGETQYF | TGTGCCAGCAGCTTAACTAGGGGGGAGACCCAGTACTTC | TRBJ2-5 | . | 13 | TRBV7-2 | .
CASSLPGVREKLFF | TGTGCCAGCAGTTTACCAGGAGTGAGAGAAAAACTGTTTTTT | TRBJ1-4 | few | 14 | TRBV28 | .
CASSFSSGGIDNEQFF | TGCGCCAGCAGCTTTTCGAGCGGGGGGATCGACAATGAGCAGTTCTTC | TRBJ2-1 | . | 16 | TRBV5-1 | TRBD2
CASRRITRDSPNQPQHF | TGTGCCAGCAGACGTATAACCCGGGACAGCCCCAATCAGCCCCAGCATTTT | TRBJ1-5 | . | 17 | TRBV5-7 | TRBD1
CAWSADRGYEQYF | TGTGCCTGGAGCGCGGACAGGGGCTACGAGCAGTACTTC | TRBJ2-7 | . | 13 | TRBV30 | TRBD1
CSAGGPNYGYTF | TGCAGCGCAGGGGGTCCAAACTATGGCTACACCTTC | TRBJ1-2 | . | 12 | TRBV29-1 | TRBD1
CSVDRTGPTEQYF | TGCAGCGTTGACCGGACAGGGCCTACGGAGCAGTACTTC | TRBJ2-7 | . | 13 | TRBV29-1 | TRBD1
CASSLVPKPDTQYF | TGTGCCAGCAGCTTGGTGCCTAAACCGGATACGCAGTATTTT | TRBJ2-3 | . | 14 | TRBV5-4 | .
CASSSPRGTSGNTIYF | TGTGCCAGCAGCTCTCCCAGGGGCACCTCTGGAAACACCATATATTTT | TRBJ1-3 | . | 16 | TRBV7-9 | .
CSVRRGTFATEAFF | TGCAGCGTGCGCAGGGGGACCTTCGCCACTGAAGCTTTCTTT | TRBJ1-1 | few | 14 | TRBV29-1 | TRBD1
CSDTSGTDTQYF | TGCAGCGACACTAGCGGCACAGATACGCAGTATTTT | TRBJ2-3 | . | 12 | TRBV29-1 | TRBD2
CASSLAFGRLNTEAFF | TGCGCCAGCAGCTTGGCCTTTGGCCGACTTAACACTGAAGCTTTCTTT | TRBJ1-1 | . | 16 | TRBV5-1 | .
CASSLTGVNEQFF | TGTGCCAGCAGCCTTACAGGGGTCAATGAGCAGTTCTTC | TRBJ2-1 | . | 13 | TRBV5-4 | TRBD1
CAISGGETQYF | TGTGCCATCAGTGGGGGGGAGACCCAGTACTTC | TRBJ2-5 | few | 11 | TRBV10-3 | .
CASSRDGGYTF | TGTGCCAGCAGTCGGGACGGTGGCTACACCTTC | TRBJ1-2 | . | 11 | TRBV6-6 | .
CSVGDRGHRYQETQYF | TGCAGCGTTGGAGACAGGGGGCACAGATATCAAGAGACCCAGTACTTC | TRBJ2-5 | . | 16 | TRBV29-1 | TRBD1
CATSPRGDEQYF | TGTGCCACCAGCCCAAGGGGCGACGAGCAGTACTTC | TRBJ2-7 | . | 12 | TRBV15 | .
CASSLAPGLPEAFF | TGTGCCAGCAGCTTGGCTCCAGGGTTACCTGAAGCTTTCTTT | TRBJ1-1 | . | 14 | TRBV7-9 | .
CAWSVASGTGIHYEQYF | TGTGCCTGGAGTGTAGCCTCTGGGACAGGAATCCACTACGAGCAGTACTTC | TRBJ2-7 | . | 17 | TRBV30 | TRBD1
CASSVPRSYEQYF | TGTGCCAGCAGCGTCCCCAGATCCTACGAGCAGTACTTC | TRBJ2-7 | . | 13 | TRBV5-6 | .
CSVGKGARQETQYF | TGCAGCGTTGGCAAGGGGGCACGCCAAGAGACCCAGTACTTC | TRBJ2-5 | . | 14 | TRBV29-1 | TRBD1